The rows below give T cell receptor beta chains drawn from one sample of a study of T cell changes during pregnancy in multiple sclerosis. This table comes from immunoSEQ multiplex PCR, and its TCRdb copy is limited to in-frame clones, with some not included. This table has 70,000 to 90,000 clones, 85% to 95% appearing once. This specimen consisted of peripheral blood, obtained in the first trimester of pregnancy. The source is a female donor with multiple sclerosis, enrolled in a pregnancy study. CDR3s include the opening cysteine and the closing phenylalanine or tryptophan. Fields, in order: V gene, J gene, clone size, D gene, CDR3 DNA, CDR3 protein. A D gene is named only where the DNA matches it firmly. The listing skips clone size in some rows; elsewhere it reads once, few, many or a size class.

>TRBV15|TRBJ2-3|NA|NA
TGTGCCACCAGCAGAGAACAGCGGGTCACAGATACGCAGTATTTT
CATSREQRVTDTQYF
>TRBV28|TRBJ2-5|NA|TRBD1
TGTGCCAGCACTGGAGACAGGGGTTCCCTAAAGACCTACTTC
CASTGDRGSLKTYF
>TRBV9|TRBJ1-4|NA|NA
TGTGCCAGCAGTCGCCTCCAAGGGACACCTAATGAAAAACTGTTTTTT
CASSRLQGTPNEKLFF
>TRBV7-9|TRBJ1-1|NA|TRBD1
TGTGCCAGCAGCTCCAGGGACAGGGCAGCTTTCTTT
CASSSRDRAAFF
>TRBV10-1|TRBJ1-1|few|NA
TGCGCCAGCAGTGAAGGGGATGCGACTGAAGCTTTCTTT
CASSEGDATEAFF
>TRBV9|TRBJ1-3|NA|NA
TGTGCCAGCAGCGCTACCCGGAACACCATATATTTT
CASSATRNTIYF
>TRBV28|TRBJ2-1|NA|TRBD2
TGTGCCAGCAGTTATGGGACTAGCGGGAGCTATGAGCAGTTCTTC
CASSYGTSGSYEQFF
>TRBV19|TRBJ2-2|NA|TRBD1
TGTGCCAGTAGTATCATTGGGACAGAGAACACCGGGGAGCTGTTTTTT
CASSIIGTENTGELFF
>TRBV9|TRBJ1-1|NA|TRBD1
TGTGCCAGCAGCGCAGAAACGTCTTGGGACAGGAACACTGAAGCTTTCTTT
CASSAETSWDRNTEAFF
>TRBV7-2|TRBJ2-5|NA|TRBD1
TGTGCCAGCAGCTCCATGGGACAGGGGTTGGAGACCCAGTACTTC
CASSSMGQGLETQYF
>TRBV29-1|TRBJ1-1|NA|NA
TGCAGCGTTGAATCGCCAGGGTTGAACACTGAAGCTTTCTTT
CSVESPGLNTEAFF
>TRBV2|TRBJ2-1|NA|NA
TGTGCCAGCAGTCCGGAGGCCCTCATGGCGTTCTTC
CASSPEALMAFF
>TRBV19|TRBJ1-1|NA|NA
TGTGCCAGTAGTATAGGTGGGCAGAACACTGAAGCTTTCTTT
CASSIGGQNTEAFF
>TRBV6-1|TRBJ2-7|NA|TRBD1
TGTGCCAGCAAACAGGGGGCTTCCTACGAGCAGTACTTC
CASKQGASYEQYF
>TRBV5-4|TRBJ2-7|NA|TRBD2
TGTGCCAGCAGCTTGGCGGGAAAAGCGGGAGGAATCTACGAGCAGTACTTC
CASSLAGKAGGIYEQYF
>TRBV4-3|TRBJ1-6|NA|NA
TGCGCCAGCAGCCAAGATTATGAGACAGCGAGCTCCTATAATTCACCCCTCCACTTT
CASSQDYETASSYNSPLHF
>TRBV7-9|TRBJ2-7|once|NA
TGTGCCAGCAGCCTCACGACTCAACACGAGCAGTACTTC
CASSLTTQHEQYF
>TRBV7-6|TRBJ2-3|NA|TRBD2
TGTGCCAGCGCAGGTAGCGGGAGTACAGATACGCAGTATTTT
CASAGSGSTDTQYF
>TRBV11-2|TRBJ1-1|NA|NA
TGTGCCAGCACCTGGACACAGAATACTGAAGCTTTCTTT
CASTWTQNTEAFF